This TCR beta chain was retrieved from a study of T cell responses to AZD1222 COVID-19 vaccine. Study-wide points: Repertoire sampling happened only post peak T cell response. Donor demographics were predominantly white British with a female majority; clonal diversity may be underestimated.

The CDR3 contains 15 residues. The V segment lost 3 bases and the J segment 5 bases; nucleotides outside the gene matches: 6. CDR1 is SGHTA and CDR2 is FQGTGA in the germline V gene. The assay was immunoSEQ multiplex PCR, and TCRdb's table has in-frame clones only and misses some. The sample contains about 170,000 clones, roughly 92% of which appear only once. To note about this clone: Its specificity is unknown.

This chain links TRBV7-3 with TRBJ2-3; 9 nucleotides match TRBD2. This clonotype was sampled from an adult in good health. The sample was peripheral blood, taken on day 0 of AZD1222 vaccination. CDR3: CASSFSGRGGDTQYF. CDR3 bases: TGTGCCAGCAGCTTTAGCGGGAGAGGGGGAGATACGCAGTATTTT.